This T cell receptor (beta chain) was recovered during a study of technical replicates of blood from a handful of donors. Some clones are missing from TCRdb's copy, which holds only in-frame ones; the method was immunoSEQ multiplex PCR. The sample yields about 71,000 clones, 80% to 95% seen once. The CDR3 loop spans 11 amino acids. V lost 4 bases, J lost 9 bases, and 7 bases lay in between. Germline V gives CDR1 ENHRY, CDR2 SYGVKD. The source of this sequence is a human donor in good health. The sequencing input was T cells isolated from PBMCs. The rearrangement uses TRBV10-3 and TRBJ2-1; possibly TRBD2 for D (6 bases). In nucleotides, the CDR3 is TGTGCCATCAGTGTGGGGGGTGAGCAGTTCTTC. Protein product: CAISVGGEQFF.